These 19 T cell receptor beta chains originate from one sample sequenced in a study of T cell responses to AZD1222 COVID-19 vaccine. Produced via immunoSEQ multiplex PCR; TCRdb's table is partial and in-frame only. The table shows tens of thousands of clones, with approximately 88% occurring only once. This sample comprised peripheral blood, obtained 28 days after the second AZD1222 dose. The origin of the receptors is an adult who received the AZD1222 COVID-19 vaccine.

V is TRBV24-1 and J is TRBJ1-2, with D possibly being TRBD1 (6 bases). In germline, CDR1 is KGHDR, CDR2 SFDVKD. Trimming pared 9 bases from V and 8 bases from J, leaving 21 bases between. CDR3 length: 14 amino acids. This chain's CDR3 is CATGLIQGLEGYTF. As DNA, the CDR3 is TGTGCCACCGGCCTAATACAGGGACTGGAGGGCTACACCTTC.

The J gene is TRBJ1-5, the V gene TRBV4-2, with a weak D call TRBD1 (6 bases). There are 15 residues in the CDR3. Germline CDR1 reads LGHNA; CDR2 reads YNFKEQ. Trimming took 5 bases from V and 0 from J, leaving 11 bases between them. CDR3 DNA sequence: TGTGCCAGCAGCTCAACAGGGTCTAGCAATCAGCCCCAGCATTTT. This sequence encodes CASSSTGSSNQPQHF.

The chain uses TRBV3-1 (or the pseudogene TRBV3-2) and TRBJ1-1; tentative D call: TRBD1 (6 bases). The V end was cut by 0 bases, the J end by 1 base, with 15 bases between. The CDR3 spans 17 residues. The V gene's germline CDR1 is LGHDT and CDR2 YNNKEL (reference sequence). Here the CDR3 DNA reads TGTGCCAGCAGCCAAGATCGGGATGGACAGAGGAACACTGAAGCTTTCTTT. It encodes CASSQDRDGQRNTEAFF.

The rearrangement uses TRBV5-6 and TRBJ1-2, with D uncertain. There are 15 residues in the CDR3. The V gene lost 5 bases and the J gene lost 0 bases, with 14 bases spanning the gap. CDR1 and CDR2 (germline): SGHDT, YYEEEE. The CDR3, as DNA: TGTGCCAGCAGTTTAGACGGTGTAGCTAACTATGGCTACACCTTC. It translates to CASSLDGVANYGYTF.

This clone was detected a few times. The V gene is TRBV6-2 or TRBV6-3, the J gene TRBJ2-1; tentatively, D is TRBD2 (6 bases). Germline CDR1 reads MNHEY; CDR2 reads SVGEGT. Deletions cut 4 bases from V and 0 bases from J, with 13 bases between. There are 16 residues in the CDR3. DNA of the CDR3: TGTGCCAGCAGTTTCCCGGGAGCTAGCTCCTACAATGAGCAGTTCTTC. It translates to CASSFPGASSYNEQFF.

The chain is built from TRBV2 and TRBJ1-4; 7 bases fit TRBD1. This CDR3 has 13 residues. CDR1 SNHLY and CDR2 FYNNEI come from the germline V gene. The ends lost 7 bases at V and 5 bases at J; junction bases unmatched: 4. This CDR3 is CASKGTVNEKLFF. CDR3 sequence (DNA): TGTGCCAGCAAAGGGACAGTGAATGAAAAACTGTTTTTT.

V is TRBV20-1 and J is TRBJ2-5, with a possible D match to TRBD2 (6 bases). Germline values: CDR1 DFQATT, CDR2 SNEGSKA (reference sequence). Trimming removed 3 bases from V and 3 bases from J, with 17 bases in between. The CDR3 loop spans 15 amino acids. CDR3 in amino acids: CSASDPGTPKETQYF. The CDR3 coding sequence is TGCAGTGCTAGTGATCCCGGGACTCCTAAAGAGACCCAGTACTTC.

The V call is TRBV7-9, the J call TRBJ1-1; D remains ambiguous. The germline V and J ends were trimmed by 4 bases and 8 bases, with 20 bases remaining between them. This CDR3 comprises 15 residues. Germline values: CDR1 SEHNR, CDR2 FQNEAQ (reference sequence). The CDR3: CASSSQGWTGTEAFF. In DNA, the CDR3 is TGTGCCAGCAGCTCCCAAGGCTGGACGGGAACCGAAGCTTTCTTT. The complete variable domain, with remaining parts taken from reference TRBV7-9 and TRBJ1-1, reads DTGVSQNPRHKITKRGQNVTFRCDPISEHNRLYWYRQTLGQGPEFLTYFQNEAQLEKSRLLSDRFSAERPKGSFSTLEIQRTEQGDSAMYLCASSSQGWTGTEAFFGQGTRLTVV.

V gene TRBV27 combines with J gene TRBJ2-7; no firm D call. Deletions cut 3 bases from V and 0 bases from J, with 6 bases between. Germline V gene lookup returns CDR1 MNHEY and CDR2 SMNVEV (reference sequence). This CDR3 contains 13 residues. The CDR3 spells CASSFRRSYEQYF. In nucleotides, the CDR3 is TGTGCCAGCAGTTTTAGGCGCTCCTACGAGCAGTACTTC.

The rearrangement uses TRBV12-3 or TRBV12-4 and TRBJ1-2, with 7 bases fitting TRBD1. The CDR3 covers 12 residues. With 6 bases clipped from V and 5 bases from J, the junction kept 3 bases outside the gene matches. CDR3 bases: TGTGCCAGCAGCCCACAGGGGTATGGCTACACCTTC. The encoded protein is CASSPQGYGYTF.

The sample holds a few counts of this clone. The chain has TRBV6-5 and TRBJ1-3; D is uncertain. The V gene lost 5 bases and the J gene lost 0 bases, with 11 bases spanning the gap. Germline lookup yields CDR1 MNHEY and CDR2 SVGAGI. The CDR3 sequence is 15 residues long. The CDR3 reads CASSPGRYSGNTIYF. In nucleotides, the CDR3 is TGTGCCAGCAGTCCAGGACGGTACTCTGGAAACACCATATATTTT.

CDR3 nucleotide sequence: TGCAGCGTTGAACTCGACAAGTCCTACGAGCAGTACTTC. This translates into CSVELDKSYEQYF. This rearrangement joins TRBV29-1 to TRBJ2-7; D is unclear. V dropped 2 bases and J dropped 1 base, with 9 bases sitting between them. The CDR3 contains 13 residues. Germline-derived CDR1 and CDR2 are SQVTM and ANQGSEA.

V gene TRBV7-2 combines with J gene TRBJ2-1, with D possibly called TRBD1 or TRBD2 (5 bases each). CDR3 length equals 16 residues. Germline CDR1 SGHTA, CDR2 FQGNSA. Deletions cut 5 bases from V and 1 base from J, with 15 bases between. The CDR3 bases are TGTGCCAGCAGCCTGAGAGGGGTAGGATCCTACAATGAGCAGTTCTTC. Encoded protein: CASSLRGVGSYNEQFF.

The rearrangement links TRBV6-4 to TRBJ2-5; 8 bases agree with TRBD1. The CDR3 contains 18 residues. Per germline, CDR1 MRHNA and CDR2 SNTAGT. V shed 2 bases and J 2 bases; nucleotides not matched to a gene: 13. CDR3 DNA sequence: TGTGCCAGCAGTGACGTATGGAAACACAGGGGGTCTCAAGAGACCCAGTACTTC. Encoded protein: CASSDVWKHRGSQETQYF.

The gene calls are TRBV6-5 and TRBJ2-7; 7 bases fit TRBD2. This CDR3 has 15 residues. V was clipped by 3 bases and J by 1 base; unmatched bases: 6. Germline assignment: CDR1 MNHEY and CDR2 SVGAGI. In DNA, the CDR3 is TGTGCCAGCAGTTATTCTGCGGGGGAATCCTACGAGCAGTACTTC. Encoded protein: CASSYSAGESYEQYF.

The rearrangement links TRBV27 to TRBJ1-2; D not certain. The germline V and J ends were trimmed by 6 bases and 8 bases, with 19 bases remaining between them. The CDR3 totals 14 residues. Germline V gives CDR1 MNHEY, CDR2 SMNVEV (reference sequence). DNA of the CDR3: TGTGCCAGCAGGCCGCGGGCTTCCCTTGTGGGCTACACCTTC. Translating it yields CASRPRASLVGYTF.

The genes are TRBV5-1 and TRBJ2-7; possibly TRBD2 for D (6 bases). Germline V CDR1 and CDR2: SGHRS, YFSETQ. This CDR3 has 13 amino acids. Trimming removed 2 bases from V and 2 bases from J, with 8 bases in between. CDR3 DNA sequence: TGCGCCAGCAGCTTTTCGGGGGCCTACGAGCAGTACTTC. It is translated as CASSFSGAYEQYF. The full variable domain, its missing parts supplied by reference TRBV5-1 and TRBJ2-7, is KAGVTQTPRYLIKTRGQQVTLSCSPISGHRSVSWYQQTPGQGLQFLFEYFSETQRNKGNFPGRFSGRQFSNSRSEMNVSTLELGDSALYLCASSFSGAYEQYFGPGTRLTVT.

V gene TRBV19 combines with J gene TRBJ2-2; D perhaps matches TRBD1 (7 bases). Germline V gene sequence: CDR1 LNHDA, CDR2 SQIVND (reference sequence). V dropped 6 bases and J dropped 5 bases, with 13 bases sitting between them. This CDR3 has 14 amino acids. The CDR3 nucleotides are TGTGCCAGTAGAGTCGCAGGGGGGACCGGGGAGCTGTTTTTT. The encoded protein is CASRVAGGTGELFF.

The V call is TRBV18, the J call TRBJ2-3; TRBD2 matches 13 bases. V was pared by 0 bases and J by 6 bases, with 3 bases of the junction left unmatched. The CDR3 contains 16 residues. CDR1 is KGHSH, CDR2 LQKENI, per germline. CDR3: CASSPPGLAGADTQYF. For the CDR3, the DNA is TGTGCCAGCTCACCACCCGGACTAGCGGGAGCTGATACGCAGTATTTT. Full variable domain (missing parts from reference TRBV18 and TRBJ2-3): NAGVMQNPRHLVRRRGQEARLRCSPMKGHSHVYWYRQLPEEGLKFMVYLQKENIIDESGMPKERFSAEFPKEGPSILRIQQVVRGDSAAYFCASSPPGLAGADTQYFGPGTRLTVL.